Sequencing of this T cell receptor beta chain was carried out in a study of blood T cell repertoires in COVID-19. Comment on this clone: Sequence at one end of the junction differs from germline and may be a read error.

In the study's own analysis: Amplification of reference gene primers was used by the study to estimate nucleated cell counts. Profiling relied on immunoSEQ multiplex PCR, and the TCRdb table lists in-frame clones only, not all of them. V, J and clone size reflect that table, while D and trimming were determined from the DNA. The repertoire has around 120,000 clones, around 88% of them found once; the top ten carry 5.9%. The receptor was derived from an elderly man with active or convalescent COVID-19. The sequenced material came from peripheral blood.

In nucleotides, the CDR3 is TGTGCCATCAGTGAGACACCGGGACACACCACCGGGGAGTTGTTTTTT. This codes for CAISETPGHTTGELFF. The gene calls are TRBV10-3 and TRBJ2-2; tentatively, D is TRBD1 (6 bases). Per germline, CDR1 ENHRY and CDR2 SYGVKD. The CDR3 consists of 16 residues.